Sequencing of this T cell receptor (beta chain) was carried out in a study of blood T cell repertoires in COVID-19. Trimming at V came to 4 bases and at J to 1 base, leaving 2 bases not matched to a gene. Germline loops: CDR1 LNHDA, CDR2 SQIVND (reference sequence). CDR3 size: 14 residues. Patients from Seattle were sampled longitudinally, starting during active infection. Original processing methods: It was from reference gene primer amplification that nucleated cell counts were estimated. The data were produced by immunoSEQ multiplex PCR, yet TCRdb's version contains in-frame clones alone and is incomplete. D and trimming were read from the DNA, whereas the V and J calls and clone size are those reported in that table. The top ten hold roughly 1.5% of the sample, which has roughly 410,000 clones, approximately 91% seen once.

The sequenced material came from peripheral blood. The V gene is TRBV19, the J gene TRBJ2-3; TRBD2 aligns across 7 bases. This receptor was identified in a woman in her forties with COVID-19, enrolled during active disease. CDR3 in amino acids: CASSSRGGTDTQYF. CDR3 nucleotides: TGTGCCAGTAGTAGTCGGGGGGGCACAGATACGCAGTATTTT.